The source of this T cell receptor beta chain is a study of T cell responses to AZD1222 COVID-19 vaccine. Study at large: Investigators merged groups given second doses at roughly 4 or roughly 12 weeks. Regarding the study as a whole: Of spike-specific TCRs, nearly half reportedly target regions left unmutated in variants. When two AZD1222 doses had been given, Spike-specific TCR breadth and depth rose. Females made up more of the donors, who were largely white British, and clonal diversity may have come out too low.

This CDR3 has 13 amino acids. V was trimmed by 5 bases and J by 4 bases, leaving 9 bases between them. Germline CDR1 PRHDT, CDR2 FYEKMQ (reference sequence). Profiling relied on immunoSEQ multiplex PCR, and the TCRdb table lists in-frame clones only, not all of them. Of about 92,000 clones listed, approximately 86% are singletons. On this clone: The antigen remains undetermined.

The specimen was peripheral blood, collected on day 0 of AZD1222 vaccination. The sequence came from an adult in good health. V is TRBV13 and J is TRBJ2-1; D is uncertain. CDR3 nucleotides: TGTGCCAGCAGCCGAGCTAGTTACAATGAGCAGTTCTTC. Amino acids: CASSRASYNEQFF.